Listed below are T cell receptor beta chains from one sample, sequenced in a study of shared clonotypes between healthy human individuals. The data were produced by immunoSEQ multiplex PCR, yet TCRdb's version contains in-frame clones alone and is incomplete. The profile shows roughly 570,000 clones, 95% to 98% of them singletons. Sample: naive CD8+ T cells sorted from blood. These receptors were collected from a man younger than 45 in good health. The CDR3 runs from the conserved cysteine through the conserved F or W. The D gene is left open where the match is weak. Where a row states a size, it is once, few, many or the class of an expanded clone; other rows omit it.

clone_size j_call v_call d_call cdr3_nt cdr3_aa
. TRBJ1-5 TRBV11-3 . TGTGCCAGCAGCCAGAACAGGAGATTATCCAATCAGCCCCAGCATTTT CASSQNRRLSNQPQHF
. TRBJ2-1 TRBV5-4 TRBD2 TGTGCCAGCAGCTGGACTAGCGGGAACGATGAGCAGTTCTTC CASSWTSGNDEQFF
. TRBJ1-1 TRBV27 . TGTGCCAGCAGTTCCGGGGGTCACACTGAAGCTTTCTTT CASSSGGHTEAFF
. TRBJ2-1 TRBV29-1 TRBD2 TGCAGCGTTGAAGATCTCCGAGCGGGAGGGTCCAATGAGCAGTTCTTC CSVEDLRAGGSNEQFF
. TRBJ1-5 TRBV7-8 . TGTGCCAGCAGCTTAGAGTGGCACCACCGGGAGGCCGATAGCAATCAGCCCCAGCATTTT CASSLEWHHREADSNQPQHF
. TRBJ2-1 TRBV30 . TGTGCCTATCGGGACTCCTACAATGAGCAGTTCTTC CAYRDSYNEQFF
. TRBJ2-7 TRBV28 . . CASSFLAGPYEQYF
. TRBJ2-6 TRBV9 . TGTGCCAGCAGCGTAGCGAGGGGGGCCAGGGCGATCTCTGGGGCCAACGTCCTGACTTTC CASSVARGARAISGANVLTF
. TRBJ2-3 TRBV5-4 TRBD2 TGTGCCAGCAGCTCGATCCCGGGACTAGCGAGCACAGATACGCAGTATTTT CASSSIPGLASTDTQYF
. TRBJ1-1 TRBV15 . TGTGCCACACGGTGGATGGTGGACACTGAAGCTTTCTTT CATRWMVDTEAFF
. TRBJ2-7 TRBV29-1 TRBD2 TGCAGCGTTGATTACCCAGTAGCGGGAGTAGGGTACGAGCAGTACTTC CSVDYPVAGVGYEQYF
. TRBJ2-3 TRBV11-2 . TGTGCCAGCAGCCCCCGGGACTCTAGCACAGATACGCAGTATTTT CASSPRDSSTDTQYF
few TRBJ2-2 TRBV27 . TGTGCCAGCAGCACCAGACTAGGGATGGCGCCCGGGGAGCTGTTTTTT CASSTRLGMAPGELFF
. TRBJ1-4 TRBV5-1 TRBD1 TGCGCCAGCAGCGATCCGGGACAGGGGGCAATCGGGGAAAAACTGTTTTTT CASSDPGQGAIGEKLFF
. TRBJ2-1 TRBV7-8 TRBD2 TGTGCCAGCAGCCCAGGACTAGGTTCCTACAATGAGCAGTTCTTC CASSPGLGSYNEQFF
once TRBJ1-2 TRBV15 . TGTGCCACCAGCAGACCAGGGGAAGGGACTAACTATGGCTACACCTTC CATSRPGEGTNYGYTF
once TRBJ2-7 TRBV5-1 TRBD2 TGCGCCAGCAGCTTGGGAATAGCGGGAGATAACTACGAGCAGTACTTC CASSLGIAGDNYEQYF
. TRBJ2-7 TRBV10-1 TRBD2 TGCGCCACACAACTAGCGGACTCCTACGAGCAGTACTTC CATQLADSYEQYF
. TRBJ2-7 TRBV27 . TGTGCCAGCAGTCCCGATAGCGGCAACTACGAGCAGTACTTC CASSPDSGNYEQYF
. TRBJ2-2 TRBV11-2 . TGTGCCAGCAGCGCCACTCAGTCTGGGGAGCTGTTTTTT CASSATQSGELFF
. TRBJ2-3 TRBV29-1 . TGCAGCGTTGATGGGGGGACCGACTCTCGGGGTACGCAGTATTTT CSVDGGTDSRGTQYF
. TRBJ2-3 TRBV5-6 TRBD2 TGTGCCAGCAGCTTGGGGACTAGCGGGCGCAGCACAGATACGCAGTATTTT CASSLGTSGRSTDTQYF
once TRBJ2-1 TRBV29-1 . TGCAGCGTTGAAAGCCAGAGTTATTACAATGAGCAGTTCTTC CSVESQSYYNEQFF
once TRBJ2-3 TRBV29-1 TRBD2 TGCAGCGCCCTAGCGGGCCGAAGCGGGGATACGCAGTATTTT CSALAGRSGDTQYF
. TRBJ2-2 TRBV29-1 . TGCAGCGATCAGCGGAGGAACACCGGGGAGCTGTTTTTT CSDQRRNTGELFF
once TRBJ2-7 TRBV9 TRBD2 TGTGCCAGCAGCCCGAGTGGGGGAGGGCCCCGTCGTTACTACGAGCAGTACTTC CASSPSGGGPRRYYEQYF
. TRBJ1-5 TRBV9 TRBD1 TGTGCCAGCAGCGACCAGGGGGGAGTAGGTCAGCCCCAGCATTTT CASSDQGGVGQPQHF
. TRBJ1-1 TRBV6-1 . TGTGCCAGCAGTGACAGGGTTACTGAAGCTTTCTTT CASSDRVTEAFF
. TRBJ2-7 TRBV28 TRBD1 TGTGCCAGCAGTTCCCTTTTGGGACAGCTCTACGAGCAGTACTTC CASSSLLGQLYEQYF
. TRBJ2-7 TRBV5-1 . TGCGCCAGCAGCCCGGGTGTAGGGAGATACGAGCAGTACTTC CASSPGVGRYEQYF
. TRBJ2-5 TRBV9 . TGTGCCAGCAGCGTAGGGGATTGGCCAGAGACCCAGTACTTC CASSVGDWPETQYF